This T cell receptor (beta chain) was sequenced for a study of CXCR3-negative and CXCR3-positive naive CD8 T cells. Every CD8+ subset sample held a few hundred thousand flow-sorted cells, done in triplicate. UMI labels and 5' RACE were used to prepare the TRB cDNA libraries. TCRdb re-called the 5' RACE reads; every CDR3 protein appears as one record, without DNA. The sample yields around 26,000 distinct CDR3 sequences, of which the top ten take up 2.8%. The CDR3 is 13 residues long. The germline V gene has CDR1 SGHTA and CDR2 FQGNSA. The clonotype originates from a human donor in good health. Some clones in this sample may be carry-over from other donors' samples. The sample taken for sequencing was naive CXCR3- CD8+ T cells from blood. Subset of the sample: CD45RO-CCR7+CD27+CD95- naive CD8+ T cells lacking CXCR3 (TNR3-). The chain joins TRBV7-2 to TRBJ1-1; TCRdb outputs TRBD1, but without DNA this stays unchecked. CDR3 protein: CASSSGGWTEAFF.